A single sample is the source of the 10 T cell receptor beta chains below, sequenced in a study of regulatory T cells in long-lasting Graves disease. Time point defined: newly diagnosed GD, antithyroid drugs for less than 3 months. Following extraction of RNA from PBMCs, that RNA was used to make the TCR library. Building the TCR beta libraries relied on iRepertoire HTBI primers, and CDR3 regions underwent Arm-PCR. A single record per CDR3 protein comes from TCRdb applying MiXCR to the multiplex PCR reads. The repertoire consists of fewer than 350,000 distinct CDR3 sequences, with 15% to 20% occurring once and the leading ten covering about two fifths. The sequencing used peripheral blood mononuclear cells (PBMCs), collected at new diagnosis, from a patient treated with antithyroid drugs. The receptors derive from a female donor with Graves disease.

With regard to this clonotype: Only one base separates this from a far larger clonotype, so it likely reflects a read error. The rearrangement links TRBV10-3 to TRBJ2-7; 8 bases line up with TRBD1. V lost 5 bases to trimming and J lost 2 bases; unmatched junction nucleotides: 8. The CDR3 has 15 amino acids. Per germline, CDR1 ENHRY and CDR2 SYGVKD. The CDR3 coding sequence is TGTGCCATCAGTTTGAGGCAGACAGGGGCCTACGAGCAGTACTTC. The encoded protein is CAISLRQTGAYEQYF.

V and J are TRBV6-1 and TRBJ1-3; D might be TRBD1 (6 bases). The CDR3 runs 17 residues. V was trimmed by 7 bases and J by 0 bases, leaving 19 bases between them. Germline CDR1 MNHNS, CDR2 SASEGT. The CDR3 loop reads CASIPLGAARSGNTIYF. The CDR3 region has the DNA TGTGCCAGCATCCCGCTGGGGGCCGCCCGCTCTGGAAACACCATATATTTT.

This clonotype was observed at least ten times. CDR3 region: CASSSGSSGNTIYF. As DNA, the CDR3 is TGTGCCAGCAGCTCGGGGAGCTCTGGAAACACCATATATTTT. V is TRBV18 and J is TRBJ1-3; D ambiguous. CDR3 length: 14 residues. V lost 8 bases to trimming and J lost 0 bases, with 11 bases between them. Germline V gene data show CDR1 as KGHSH and CDR2 as LQKENI.

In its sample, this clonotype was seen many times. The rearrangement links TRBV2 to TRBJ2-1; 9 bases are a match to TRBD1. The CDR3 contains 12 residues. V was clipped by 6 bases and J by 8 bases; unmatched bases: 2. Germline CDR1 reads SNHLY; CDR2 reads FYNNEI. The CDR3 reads CASRDRGYEQFF. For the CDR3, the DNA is TGTGCCAGCAGAGACAGGGGGTATGAGCAGTTCTTC.

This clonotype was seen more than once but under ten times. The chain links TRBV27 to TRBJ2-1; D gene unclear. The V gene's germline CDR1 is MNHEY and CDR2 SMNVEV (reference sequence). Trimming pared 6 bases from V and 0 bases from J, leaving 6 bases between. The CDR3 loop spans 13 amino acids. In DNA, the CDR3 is TGTGCCAGCAGGGAAGCCTCCTACAATGAGCAGTTCTTC. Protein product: CASREASYNEQFF.

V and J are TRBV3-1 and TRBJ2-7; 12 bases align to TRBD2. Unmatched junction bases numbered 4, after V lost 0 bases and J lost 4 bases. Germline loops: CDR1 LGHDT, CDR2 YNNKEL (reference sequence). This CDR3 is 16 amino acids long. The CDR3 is CASSQDLGTSGYEQYF. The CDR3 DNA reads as TGTGCCAGCAGCCAAGATCTGGGGACTAGCGGGTACGAGCAGTACTTC.

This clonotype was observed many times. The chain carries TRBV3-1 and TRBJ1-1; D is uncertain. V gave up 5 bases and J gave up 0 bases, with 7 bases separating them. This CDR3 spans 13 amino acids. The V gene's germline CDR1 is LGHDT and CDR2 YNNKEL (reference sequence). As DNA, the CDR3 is TGTGCCAGCAGCAGGTACGTGAACACTGAAGCTTTCTTT. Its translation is CASSRYVNTEAFF.

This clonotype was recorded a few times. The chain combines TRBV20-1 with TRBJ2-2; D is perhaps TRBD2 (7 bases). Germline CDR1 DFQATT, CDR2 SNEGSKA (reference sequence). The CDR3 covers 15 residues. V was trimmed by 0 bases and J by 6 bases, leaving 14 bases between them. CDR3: CSARDVGEGAGELFF. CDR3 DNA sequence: TGCAGTGCTAGAGATGTGGGGGAGGGGGCCGGGGAGCTGTTTTTT.

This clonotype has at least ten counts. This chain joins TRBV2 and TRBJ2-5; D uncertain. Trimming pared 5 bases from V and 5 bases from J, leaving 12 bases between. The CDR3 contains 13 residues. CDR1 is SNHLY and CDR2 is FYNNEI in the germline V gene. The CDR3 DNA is TGTGCCAGCAGTTCCATGTCTGGGGAGACCCAGTACTTC. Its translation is CASSSMSGETQYF.

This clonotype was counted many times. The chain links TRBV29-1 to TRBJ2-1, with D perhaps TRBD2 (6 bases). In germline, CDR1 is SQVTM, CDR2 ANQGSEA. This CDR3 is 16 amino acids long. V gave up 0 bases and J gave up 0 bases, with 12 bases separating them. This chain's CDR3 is CSVEEEGWSSYNEQFF. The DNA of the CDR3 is TGCAGCGTTGAAGAGGAGGGGTGGAGCTCCTACAATGAGCAGTTCTTC.